Listed here are 15 T cell receptor beta chains from one sample, sequenced in a study of early T cells in non-severe SARS-CoV-2 infection. A single record per CDR3 protein comes from TCRdb applying MiXCR to the 5' RACE reads. The sample has 30,000 to 35,000 distinct CDR3 sequences; about 4.2% are singletons. Input material: whole blood. All receptors come from an adult who was a healthcare worker with PCR-confirmed SARS-CoV-2 infection or an uninfected control (not recorded which).

The rearrangement links TRBV20-1 to TRBJ2-7; 9 nucleotides line up with TRBD2. Germline V gene lookup returns CDR1 DFQATT and CDR2 SNEGSKA (reference sequence). The ends lost 2 bases at V and 12 bases at J; junction bases unmatched: 11. The CDR3 has 13 residues. The CDR3 loop reads CSARSGGPPRPYF. DNA for the CDR3: TGCAGTGCTAGAAGCGGGGGGCCCCCTAGGCCGTACTTC.

This clonotype was detected many times. The CDR3 DNA follows: TGTGCCAGCAATCTGGATAGCAATCAGCCCCAGCATTTT. Translation: CASNLDSNQPQHF. The chain has TRBV2 and TRBJ1-5; D unclear. V lost 7 bases and J lost 0, with 7 bases in between. Germline CDR1 reads SNHLY; CDR2 reads FYNNEI. The CDR3 totals 13 residues.

Ten or more counts support this clonotype. J is TRBJ2-2 and V is TRBV20-1; D remains unclear. The germline V gene encodes CDR1 DFQATT and CDR2 SNEGSKA (reference sequence). V was pared by 3 bases and J by 0 bases, with 8 bases between. The CDR3 totals 14 residues. The CDR3 sequence is CSARFGANTGELFF. CDR3 DNA sequence: TGCAGTGCTAGGTTCGGCGCGAACACCGGGGAGCTGTTTTTT.

This clonotype was seen many times. The rearrangement joins TRBV20-1 to TRBJ2-4; maybe TRBD1 (5 bases). The germline CDR1 and CDR2 sequences are DFQATT and SNEGSKA (reference sequence). V dropped 3 bases and J dropped 0 bases, with 9 bases sitting between them. The CDR3 is 14 residues long. CDR3 sequence (DNA): TGCAGTGCTAGGGGGCTTTTAGCCAAAAACATTCAGTACTTC. Amino acid sequence: CSARGLLAKNIQYF.

This clonotype was picked up many times. V and J are TRBV11-2 and TRBJ2-1; D is tentatively TRBD1 or TRBD2 (5 bases each). Deletions cut 4 bases from V and 7 bases from J, with 23 bases between. CDR1 and CDR2 (germline): SGHAT, FQNNGV. This CDR3 contains 17 residues. DNA for the CDR3: TGTGCCAGCAGCTCCGCGAGGGCCCGGGACGGATTAAATGAGCAGTTCTTC. Translated: CASSSARARDGLNEQFF. Full variable domain (missing parts from reference TRBV11-2 and TRBJ2-1): EAGVAQSPRYKIIEKRQSVAFWCNPISGHATLYWYQQILGQGPKLLIQFQNNGVVDDSQLPKDRFSAERLKGVDSTLKIQPAKLEDSAVYLCASSSARARDGLNEQFFGPGTRLTVL.

Ten or more counts support this clonotype. The rearrangement joins TRBV6-1 to TRBJ2-7; D is possibly TRBD2 (6 bases). This CDR3 comprises 12 residues. Looked up from germline, CDR1 is MNHNS and CDR2 is SASEGT. V lost 0 bases, J lost 10 bases, and 10 bases lay in between. The CDR3 bases are TGTGCCAGCAGTGAAGCTGGGGAGGACCAGTACTTC. This gives the protein CASSEAGEDQYF.

This clonotype came up many times. The chain has TRBV7-3 and TRBJ2-1; possible D gene TRBD2, 6 bases. The CDR3 covers 16 residues. V was shortened by 0 bases and J by 6 bases, with 15 bases between the two germline ends. Germline loops: CDR1 SGHTA, CDR2 FQGTGA. In nucleotides, the CDR3 is TGTGCCAGCAGCTTAACGCGGACGGGAGCGGGCAATGAGCAGTTCTTC. Protein: CASSLTRTGAGNEQFF.

This clonotype occurred many times. The V call is TRBV28, the J call TRBJ2-7; D not certain. CDR3 size: 11 residues. V lost 8 bases to trimming and J lost 5 bases, with 10 bases between them. Per the germline V gene, CDR1 is MDHEN and CDR2 is SYDVKM. Here the CDR3 reads CASFSANEQYF. In nucleotides, the CDR3 is TGTGCCAGCTTTTCGGCGAACGAGCAGTACTTC.

This clonotype was recorded many times. This sequence joins TRBV7-9 and TRBJ2-1, with TRBD2 matching over 8 bases. The trim removed 4 bases at V and 3 bases at J, leaving 5 bases unmatched. The CDR3 contains 15 residues. CDR1 is SEHNR, CDR2 FQNEAQ, per germline (reference sequence). The CDR3 region has the DNA TGTGCCAGCAGCTATCCGGGAGGGGTCTACAATGAGCAGTTCTTC. Translated: CASSYPGGVYNEQFF.

This clonotype showed up many times. The V call is TRBV21-1, the J call TRBJ1-2. TRBV21-1 counts as a pseudogene. This CDR3 comprises 15 residues. In DNA, the CDR3 is TGTGCCAGCAGCAAATCCTTGCCGGTCGCATTTGGCTACACCTTC. Protein: CASSKSLPVAFGYTF.

V gene TRBV4-2 combines with J gene TRBJ1-6; 8 bases match TRBD1. Germline V gene lookup returns CDR1 LGHNA and CDR2 YNFKEQ. V was pared by 5 bases and J by 9 bases, with 9 bases of the junction left unmatched. This CDR3 contains 15 residues. The CDR3 DNA reads TGTGCCAGCAGCTACCCGGACAGGGTGGGTTCACCCCTCCACTTT. As protein: CASSYPDRVGSPLHF.

This chain joins TRBV29-1 and TRBJ2-1; 10 bases match TRBD1. Germline CDR1 reads SQVTM; CDR2 reads ANQGSEA. The CDR3 is 14 amino acids. V lost 7 bases and J lost 6; bases outside the gene matches: 9. The DNA of the CDR3 is TGCAGCGAAGGGGGGACAGGGGACCGCAATGAGCAGTTCTTC. It translates to CSEGGTGDRNEQFF.

The V gene is TRBV6-2 or TRBV6-3, the J gene TRBJ2-1; 10 bases fit TRBD1. With V trimmed by 0 bases and J by 3 bases, 5 bases remained unmatched. The germline gives CDR1 MNHEY, CDR2 SVGEGT. This CDR3 is built from 17 residues. CDR3 loop: CASSYSPGTGVYNEQFF. Written as DNA, the CDR3 is TGTGCCAGCAGTTACTCCCCCGGGACAGGGGTCTACAATGAGCAGTTCTTC.

This clonotype was recorded at least ten times. The chain carries TRBV2 and TRBJ2-1; D remains ambiguous. Germline V gene sequence: CDR1 SNHLY, CDR2 FYNNEI. V shed 6 bases and J shed 1 base, with 13 bases lying between them. This CDR3 spans 15 amino acids. In nucleotides, the CDR3 is TGTGCCAGCAGCGCGGACCGTCTTTCCTACAATGAGCAGTTCTTC. Protein sequence: CASSADRLSYNEQFF.

This clonotype was recorded at least ten times. The chain couples TRBV20-1 to TRBJ1-5; D not resolved. CDR3 length: 14 amino acids. V lost 2 bases and J 4 bases, leaving 12 bases between the germline ends. CDR1 is DFQATT, CDR2 SNEGSKA, per germline (reference sequence). CDR3 nucleotide sequence: TGCAGTGCTAGAAAGCAGGTTCGTAATCAGCCCCAGCATTTT. Translation: CSARKQVRNQPQHF.